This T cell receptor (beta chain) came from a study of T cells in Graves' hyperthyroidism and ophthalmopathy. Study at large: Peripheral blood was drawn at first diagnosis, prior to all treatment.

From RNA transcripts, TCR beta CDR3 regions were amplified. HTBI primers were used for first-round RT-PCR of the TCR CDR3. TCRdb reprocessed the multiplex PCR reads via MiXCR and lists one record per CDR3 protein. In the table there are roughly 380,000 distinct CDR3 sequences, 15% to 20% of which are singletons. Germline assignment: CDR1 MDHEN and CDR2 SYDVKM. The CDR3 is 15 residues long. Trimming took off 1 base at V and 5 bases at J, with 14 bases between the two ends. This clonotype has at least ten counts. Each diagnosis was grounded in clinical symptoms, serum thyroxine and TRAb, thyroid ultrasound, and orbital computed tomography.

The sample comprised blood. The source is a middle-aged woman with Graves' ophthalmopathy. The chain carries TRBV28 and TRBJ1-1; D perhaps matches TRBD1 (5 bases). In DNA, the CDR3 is TGTGCCAGCAGTTTATCCGCCTCGGGGGGAACTGAAGCTTTCTTT. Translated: CASSLSASGGTEAFF.